This TCR beta chain was retrieved from a study of cytomegalovirus exposure and HLA in healthy donors. The study ran its PCR with 60 Vbeta and 13 Jbeta primers. The table came from immunoSEQ multiplex PCR; TCRdb's copy has only in-frame clones and leaves some out. The sample includes around 150,000 clones, about 80% of them seen just once. Study-wide points: A later analysis by the authors found several of the most significant clusters apparently linked to common viral pathogens.

The CDR3 has 16 residues. Germline V lookup: CDR1 SGHRS, CDR2 YFSETQ. J gave up 4 bases and V 2 bases, and 4 bases lay outside the gene matches. A word on this clone: Its antigen is unknown.

This receptor was obtained from a man aged 35 to 55 in good health and CMV-seropositive. Sequenced material: PBMCs. The chain links TRBV5-1 to TRBJ2-2; 11 bases fit TRBD1. In DNA form, the CDR3 reads TGCGCCAGCAGCTTAACCGGGACAGGGGGCACCGGGGAGCTGTTTTTT. It codes for CASSLTGTGGTGELFF. Using reference TRBV5-1 and TRBJ2-2 for the parts outside the CDR3, the full variable domain is KAGVTQTPRYLIKTRGQQVTLSCSPISGHRSVSWYQQTPGQGLQFLFEYFSETQRNKGNFPGRFSGRQFSNSRSEMNVSTLELGDSALYLCASSLTGTGGTGELFFGEGSRLTVL.